This T cell receptor beta chain was sequenced in a study of blood T cell repertoires in COVID-19. Germline CDR1 LGHNA, CDR2 YNFKEQ. The CDR3 has 14 amino acids. The ends lost 8 bases at V and 6 bases at J; junction bases unmatched: 3. Method: immunoSEQ multiplex PCR; TCRdb's copy keeps in-frame clones and lacks some. The sample shows about 240,000 clones, around 83% of them seen only once. The clonotype originates from a man aged 25-45 years who had recovered from COVID-19. This sequence joins TRBV4-2 and TRBJ2-1, with 14 bases identical to TRBD2. Sequenced input: peripheral blood. CDR3: CASGLAGGFNEQFF. DNA of the CDR3: TGTGCCAGCGGACTAGCGGGGGGATTCAATGAGCAGTTCTTC.